This T cell receptor beta chain was obtained from a study of T-cell reconstitution after alpha-beta-depleted transplantation in children. Study-wide points: One year after transplant, T-cell counts and diversity came mostly from newly produced T cells. In patients about two months after transplant, alpha-beta T cells reportedly arose from several hundred expanded graft clones.

In this sample, this clonotype turned up many times. Antigen: not known. Preparation of the TCRbeta library was carried out with unique molecular identifiers. TCRdb re-called the PCR reads with MiXCR, one entry per CDR3 protein. The repertoire holds roughly 300,000 distinct CDR3 sequences, with around a tenth as singletons. The ends were cut back, 5 bases at V and 7 bases at J, with 11 bases in the middle. Per the germline V gene, CDR1 is SQVTM and CDR2 is ANQGSEA. The length of the CDR3 is 11 residues. The J gene is TRBJ2-5, the V gene TRBV29-1; perhaps TRBD2 as D (5 bases). The sequence came from a male patient aged 2-10 years who had a stem cell transplant for chronic granulomatous disease, so the T cells may come from the graft donor. The source was peripheral blood, collected 180 days after TCRalphabeta/CD19-depleted stem cell transplant. The CDR3 nucleotides are TGCAGCGTTTCAGGTGGAGGGACCCAGTACTTC. Translation gives CSVSGGGTQYF.